The source of this TCR beta chain is a study of blood T cell repertoires in COVID-19. Turning to the study itself: Spain, Italy and the United States supplied samples that represented acute and convalescent COVID-19.

TCRdb keeps only in-frame clones here, not all; method: immunoSEQ multiplex PCR. The sample carries fewer than 250,000 clones, about 83% recorded once. Turning to this clone: Relative to the germline gene, one junction end is altered; a read error may explain this.

Germline values: CDR1 MNHEY, CDR2 SMNVEV (reference sequence). The CDR3 runs to 15 residues. The chain is built from TRBV27 and TRBJ2-2, with D perhaps matching TRBD1 (5 bases). What was sequenced was peripheral blood. The TCR sequence derives from a human donor in a cohort sampled during active COVID-19. CDR3 loop: CASSLSSGRTGELFF. The CDR3 DNA reads TGTGCCAGCAGCTTATCATCAGGGCGGACCGGGGAGCTGTTTTTT.